One sample yielded the 10 T cell receptor beta chains listed below, sequenced in a study of CD8+ T cells in alopecia areata. Following RNA extraction, reverse transcription yielded cDNA that acted as the sequencing template. Assay: immunoSEQ multiplex PCR; the TCRdb copy retains only in-frame clones and omits some. The table lists 180,000 or so clones, 40% to 65% of them singletons, with around a tenth in the top ten. Treatment of the sample: oral pan-JAK inhibitor, 5-10 mg twice daily. This specimen consisted of CD8+ T cells sorted from blood, obtained around week 53, from a patient treated with tofacitinib. These TCRs come from a human donor with alopecia areata.

The chain carries TRBV30 and TRBJ2-7, with TRBD1 as a possible D gene (5 bases). This CDR3 region has 12 residues. The germline gives CDR1 GTSNPN, CDR2 SVGIG (reference sequence). V lost 8 bases to trimming and J lost 0 bases, with 11 bases between them. CDR3 in DNA: TGTGCCATACAAGGGGACTCCTACGAGCAGTACTTC. Translation: CAIQGDSYEQYF.

CDR3 in DNA: TGTGCCAGCAGCTCAGGACCGTCCGTTGACCAGCATTTT. It is translated as CASSSGPSVDQHF. The rearrangement links TRBV7-8 to TRBJ1-5; D gene unclear. The germline CDR1 and CDR2 sequences are SGHVS and FQNEAQ. V lost 4 bases to trimming and J lost 12 bases, with 16 bases between them. This CDR3 region has 13 residues. The variable domain in full, with the rest retrieved from reference TRBV7-8 and TRBJ1-5, is GAGVSQSPRYKVAKRGQDVALRCDPISGHVSLFWYQQALGQGPEFLTYFQNEAQLDKSGLPSDRFFAERPEGSVSTLKIQRTQQEDSAVYLCASSSGPSVDQHFGDGTRLSIL.

V and J are TRBV29-1 and TRBJ2-2; a weak D match, TRBD2 (6 bases). CDR3 length: 14 residues. Trimming cost V 7 bases and J 3 bases, with 15 bases left between them. Per germline, CDR1 SQVTM and CDR2 ANQGSEA. In nucleotides, the CDR3 is TGCAGCGGGAAAGGAGGGCTCGACACCGGGGAGCTGTTTTTT. Residues: CSGKGGLDTGELFF.

The rearrangement joins TRBV5-6 to TRBJ2-2, with D hard to call. V lost 0 bases and J 2 bases, leaving 2 bases between the germline ends. This CDR3 spans 13 amino acids. Germline V CDR1 and CDR2: SGHDT, YYEEEE. The CDR3 loop is CASSLGNTGELFF. The CDR3, as DNA: TGTGCCAGCAGCTTGGGAAACACCGGGGAGCTGTTTTTT.

The chain joins TRBV7-9 to TRBJ1-5, with D tentatively TRBD1 (5 bases). CDR3 length equals 14 residues. The ends were cut back, 3 bases at V and 5 bases at J, with 11 bases in the middle. The germline V gene encodes CDR1 SEHNR and CDR2 FQNEAQ (reference sequence). CDR3 residues: CASSFRGDDQPQHF. The CDR3 region has the DNA TGTGCCAGCAGCTTCCGGGGGGACGATCAGCCCCAGCATTTT.

The chain carries TRBV29-1 and TRBJ1-2, with D perhaps matching TRBD1 (5 bases). V shed 3 bases and J shed 8 bases, with 10 bases lying between them. The CDR3 runs 11 residues. CDR1 and CDR2 from the germline V gene are SQVTM and ANQGSEA. The CDR3 region is CSVERQGGYTF. CDR3 nucleotide sequence: TGCAGCGTTGAGAGGCAGGGCGGCTACACCTTC.

The V gene is TRBV6-1, the J gene TRBJ2-1, with a tentative D call TRBD2 (5 bases). The CDR3 contains 12 residues. Germline CDR1 is MNHNS and CDR2 is SASEGT. The V end was cut by 1 base, the J end by 10 bases, with 8 bases between. The chain's CDR3 is CASSEGEGEQFF. Here the CDR3 DNA reads TGTGCCAGCAGTGAAGGCGAGGGCGAGCAGTTCTTC.

This chain links TRBV25-1 with TRBJ2-1; D is unresolved. The CDR3 loop spans 11 amino acids. V was cut by 4 bases and J by 10 bases, with 8 bases left in between. Germline CDR1 reads MGHDK; CDR2 reads SYGVNS. The CDR3 reads CASSGVGEQFF. CDR3 DNA: TGTGCCAGCAGTGGAGTAGGGGAGCAGTTCTTC.

The CDR3: CASSLGSLPYEQYF. The CDR3 nucleotides are TGCGCCAGCAGCTTGGGCAGTCTCCCCTACGAGCAGTACTTC. This chain connects TRBV5-1 to TRBJ2-7; D not certain. The CDR3 loop spans 14 amino acids. The germline V gene encodes CDR1 SGHRS and CDR2 YFSETQ. The V gene lost 0 bases and the J gene lost 2 bases, with 9 bases spanning the gap.

The chain links TRBV10-3 to TRBJ1-1; D gene unclear. The CDR3 covers 13 residues. Germline loops: CDR1 ENHRY, CDR2 SYGVKD. V was trimmed by 11 bases and J by 1 base, leaving 14 bases between them. The CDR3 nucleotides are TGTGCCGCCCGTTGGTTGGAGAACACTGAAGCTTTCTTT. Protein product: CAARWLENTEAFF.